This T cell receptor beta chain was sequenced in a study of glioma-infiltrating T cells. Findings and caveats of the study: Shared blood CDR3 signature motifs marked patients with low tissue-blood divergence. Tissue-blood divergence was below expectation in non-neoplastic patients, above in gliomas.

The iRepertoire nested amplicon-rescue multiplex PCR amplified TCR alpha and beta CDR3s from RNA. Tissue mRNA or PBMC total RNA, about 85-400 ng, went into one-step reverse transcription and amplification. TCRdb reprocessed the multiplex PCR reads via MiXCR and lists one record per CDR3 protein. The table records about 410,000 distinct CDR3 sequences, roughly two fifths of them present only once. The V gene's germline CDR1 is MDHEN and CDR2 SYDVKM. The V end was cut by 3 bases, the J end by 0 bases, with 15 bases between. The CDR3 runs to 17 residues. This clonotype was recorded at least ten times. What it binds is unknown.

The TCR was taken from a human donor with low-grade glioma or glioblastoma, undergoing nonglioma brain surgery, or in good health (not recorded which). Input material: glioma tissue, nonneoplastic brain tissue, or PBMCs (not recorded which). This chain uses TRBV28 with TRBJ2-1; D unclear. The CDR3 DNA follows: TGTGCCAGCAGTTTCCCCGCCCTAGGCTTCTCCTACAATGAGCAGTTCTTC. Translating gives CASSFPALGFSYNEQFF.